Shown below are 7 T cell receptor beta chains from a single sample sequenced in a study of identical twins. MiXCR, run by TCRdb on the 5' RACE reads, gives a single entry per CDR3 protein. The sample contains 250,000 or so distinct CDR3 sequences, roughly 7% of which appear only once. The same sample was also used in a study of yellow fever vaccine responses in identical twins.

What was sequenced was memory (CD45RO+) T cells sorted from blood. The receptors derive from a woman aged 18-29 years in good health.

This clonotype was seen at least ten times. DNA for the CDR3: TGTGCCAGCAGTTCAAGCGGGGGTCGGGAGACCCAGTACTTC. This sequence encodes CASSSSGGRETQYF. The chain has TRBV12-3 or TRBV12-4 and TRBJ2-5; 8 positions agree with TRBD2. Trimming at V came to 4 bases and at J to 5 bases, leaving 6 bases not matched to a gene. The CDR3 covers 14 residues.

At least ten counts were recorded for this clonotype. The V and J genes are TRBV4-1 and TRBJ1-5, with a possible D match to TRBD1 (5 bases). CDR3 length equals 13 residues. CDR1 and CDR2 (germline): MGHRA, YSYEKL. Trimming pared 4 bases from V and 6 bases from J, leaving 10 bases between. The CDR3 DNA follows: TGCGCCAGCAGCCCGTTGGGGGTTCAGCCCCAGCATTTT. Protein sequence: CASSPLGVQPQHF.

This clonotype was found many times. The chain links TRBV12-3 or TRBV12-4 to TRBJ1-2, with a possible D match to TRBD1 (5 bases). Between the trimmed V and J ends, which lost 6 bases and 9 bases, there was a span of 14 bases. The CDR3 extends over 12 amino acids. CDR3 coding DNA: TGTGCCAGCAGACTAGGACAAACGAGCTACACCTTC. It is translated as CASRLGQTSYTF.

This clonotype has just a few counts. The J gene is TRBJ1-5, the V gene TRBV5-5, with a possible D match to TRBD1 (6 bases). V was clipped by 0 bases and J by 4 bases, with 14 bases between them. Germline-derived CDR1 and CDR2 are SGHKS and YYEKEE (reference sequence). The CDR3 is 16 amino acids. CDR3 DNA sequence: TGTGCCAGCAGCTTGGCCGTACAGGGACCTAATCAGCCCCAGCATTTT. This encodes CASSLAVQGPNQPQHF. The full variable domain, in which reference TRBV5-5 and TRBJ1-5 provide the parts outside the CDR3, is DAGVTQSPTHLIKTRGQQVTLRCSPISGHKSVSWYQQVLGQGPQFIFQYYEKEERGRGNFPDRFSARQFPNYSSELNVNALLLGDSALYLCASSLAVQGPNQPQHFGDGTRLSIL.

This clonotype was found a few times. The J gene is TRBJ1-4, the V gene TRBV12-3 or TRBV12-4; tentatively, D is TRBD1 (5 bases). V gave up 3 bases and J gave up 3 bases, with 8 bases separating them. This CDR3 contains 14 residues. Here the CDR3 DNA reads TGTGCCAGCAGTTTGCAACAGGCTAATGAAAAACTGTTTTTT. Its translation: CASSLQQANEKLFF.

The chain carries TRBV20-1 and TRBJ2-5; the match to TRBD2 covers 7 bases. From germline, CDR1 is DFQATT and CDR2 SNEGSKA (reference sequence). Trimming took 5 bases from V and 5 from J; bases not matched to a gene: 8. The CDR3 extends over 13 amino acids. The CDR3 DNA follows: TGCAGTGCTGTCCTGCGGGGGACGGAGACCCAGTACTTC. Amino acid sequence: CSAVLRGTETQYF.

The V call is TRBV5-5, the J call TRBJ1-3; unclear D gene. V was pared by 0 bases and J by 0 bases, with 7 bases between. The CDR3 sequence is 15 residues long. Germline-derived CDR1 and CDR2 are SGHKS and YYEKEE (reference sequence). This CDR3 reads CASSLGGFSGNTIYF. CDR3 sequence (DNA): TGTGCCAGCAGCTTGGGCGGGTTCTCTGGAAACACCATATATTTT.